What follows are 16 T cell receptor beta chains derived from one specimen sequenced in a study of cytomegalovirus exposure and HLA in healthy donors. This PCR relied on a set of 60 Vbeta primers and 13 Jbeta primers. Clones were sequenced by immunoSEQ multiplex PCR, and TCRdb holds only the in-frame ones, with some missing. The repertoire holds more than 130,000 clones, with roughly 80% as singletons. The material sequenced was PBMCs. All receptors come from a woman aged 50 to 65 in good health and CMV-seronegative.

A few counts support this clone. This sequence joins TRBV9 and TRBJ2-3, with a weak D call TRBD2 (6 bases). V was cut by 4 bases and J by 0 bases, with 12 bases left in between. The germline gives CDR1 SGDLS, CDR2 YYNGEE. The CDR3 consists of 15 residues. The CDR3 DNA follows: TGTGCCAGCAGCCCCCCGGGGACTAGCACAGATACGCAGTATTTT. Protein product: CASSPPGTSTDTQYF.

This clone has only a few counts. This chain joins TRBV5-1 and TRBJ2-1; tentative D call: TRBD2 (5 bases). This CDR3 contains 13 residues. V gave up 0 bases and J gave up 11 bases, with 12 bases separating them. Germline V gene data show CDR1 as SGHRS and CDR2 as YFSETQ. This chain's CDR3 is CASSLDLSGQQFF. In DNA form, the CDR3 reads TGCGCCAGCAGCTTGGATCTGAGCGGTCAGCAGTTCTTC.

The CDR3 DNA sequence: TGCGCCAGCAGCCACATAACAGGGGCTACGTATAATTCACCCCTCCACTTT. Translation: CASSHITGATYNSPLHF. V gene TRBV4-1 combines with J gene TRBJ1-6, with 7 bases that match TRBD1. The germline gives CDR1 MGHRA, CDR2 YSYEKL. The CDR3 has 17 amino acids. The junction had 9 bases not matched to a gene; V was cut back by 3 bases and J by 4 bases.

V gene TRBV7-2 combines with J gene TRBJ2-7; a possible D gene is TRBD2 (5 bases). This CDR3 region has 14 residues. V gave up 1 base and J gave up 7 bases, with 14 bases separating them. Germline CDR1 SGHTA, CDR2 FQGNSA. In DNA form, the CDR3 reads TGTGCCAGCAGCTTAGGGCCTAGCACTAGAGAGCAGTACTTC. It specifies CASSLGPSTREQYF.

J is TRBJ2-7 and V is TRBV7-6; TRBD2 matches 10 bases. This CDR3 contains 16 residues. Germline CDR1 reads SGHVS; CDR2 reads FNYEAQ. Trimming removed 4 bases from V and 2 bases from J; junction bases left unmatched: 8. The CDR3 region has the DNA TGTGCCAGCAGCTCTAGCGGGGGACCCGAGACCTACGAGCAGTACTTC. Amino acids: CASSSSGGPETYEQYF.

The chain has TRBV7-8 and TRBJ2-5; a possible D gene is TRBD2 (6 bases). V lost 5 bases to trimming and J lost 6 bases, with 19 bases between them. This CDR3 comprises 15 residues. Looked up from germline, CDR1 is SGHVS and CDR2 is FQNEAQ. CDR3 in DNA: TGTGCCAGCAGCCAAAACGGGGGATCTGGAAAGACCCAGTACTTC. It translates to CASSQNGGSGKTQYF.

As DNA, the CDR3 is TGTGCCAGCAGTTCCCCGAGGACTAGCGGTTTAGAGACCCAGTACTTC. Its translation is CASSSPRTSGLETQYF. The rearrangement uses TRBV28 and TRBJ2-5; 10 bases fit TRBD2. Germline loops: CDR1 MDHEN, CDR2 SYDVKM. The CDR3 is made up of 16 amino acids. The V gene end was trimmed by 4 bases and the J gene end by 4 bases; junction bases not matched to a gene: 9.

This chain links TRBV2 with TRBJ2-1, with 7 bases lining up with TRBD1. Germline V CDR1 and CDR2: SNHLY, FYNNEI. The length of the CDR3 is 14 residues. V shed 9 bases, J shed 1 base, and the junction held 6 bases outside the gene matches. CDR3 in DNA: TGTGCCAGGCCCAGACAGGGATCCTACAATGAGCAGTTCTTC. Translating gives CARPRQGSYNEQFF.

The chain combines TRBV5-1 with TRBJ2-2, with TRBD1 as a possible D gene (6 bases). This CDR3 has 16 residues. V shed 0 bases and J shed 0 bases, with 9 bases lying between them. CDR1 SGHRS and CDR2 YFSETQ come from the germline V gene. CDR3 amino acids: CASSLAQGSNTGELFF. The CDR3 coding sequence is TGCGCCAGCAGCTTGGCCCAGGGGTCGAACACCGGGGAGCTGTTTTTT.

The V and J genes are TRBV13 and TRBJ2-1, with 13 bases matching TRBD2. The germline CDR1 and CDR2 sequences are PRHDT and FYEKMQ (reference sequence). The CDR3 has 17 residues. V shed 3 bases and J 3 bases; nucleotides not matched to a gene: 5. The CDR3 reads CASSFRLAGGRYNEQFF. CDR3 in DNA: TGTGCCAGCAGCTTCCGACTAGCGGGGGGTCGCTACAATGAGCAGTTCTTC. Based on the CDR3 plus reference TRBV13 and TRBJ2-1, the full variable domain is AAGVIQSPRHLIKEKRETATLKCYPIPRHDTVYWYQQGPGQDPQFLISFYEKMQSDKGSIPDRFSAQQFSDYHSELNMSSLELGDSALYFCASSFRLAGGRYNEQFFGPGTRLTVL.

This clone was found a few times. This rearrangement joins TRBV19 to TRBJ1-5; D unresolved. The CDR3 loop spans 13 amino acids. From germline, CDR1 is LNHDA and CDR2 SQIVND (reference sequence). Trimming cost V 5 bases and J 5 bases, with 10 bases left between them. The CDR3 coding sequence is TGTGCCAGTAGTGCCCGATCGGATCAGCCCCAGCATTTT. Protein product: CASSARSDQPQHF.

The rearrangement links TRBV30 to TRBJ1-4, with a weak D call TRBD1 (5 bases). This CDR3 is 12 amino acids long. Per germline, CDR1 GTSNPN and CDR2 SVGIG (reference sequence). V was pared by 0 bases and J by 8 bases, with 7 bases between. CDR3: CAWSVTEEKLFF. CDR3 coding DNA: TGTGCCTGGAGTGTGACAGAAGAAAAACTGTTTTTT.

This clone appeared once. DNA of the CDR3: TGTGCCAGCAGTTTAGCTGGCGGGGGCCAGCCCCAGCATTTT. It encodes CASSLAGGGQPQHF. The gene calls are TRBV27 and TRBJ1-5, with a tentative D call TRBD1 (6 bases). Trimming removed 2 bases from V and 7 bases from J, with 12 bases in between. The CDR3 sequence is 14 residues long. Per germline, CDR1 MNHEY and CDR2 SMNVEV (reference sequence).

The chain links TRBV19 to TRBJ1-2; D may be TRBD1 (5 bases). V was cut by 10 bases and J by 4 bases, with 13 bases left in between. CDR3 length equals 12 residues. Germline V gene sequence: CDR1 LNHDA, CDR2 SQIVND (reference sequence). The CDR3 DNA reads as TGTGCCACCCTGGGGCCCAGCTATGGCTACACCTTC. Its protein is CATLGPSYGYTF.

This clone was counted between two and nine times. The chain carries TRBV5-6 and TRBJ1-2; the D is unclear. V was cut by 3 bases and J by 9 bases, with 15 bases left in between. This CDR3 region has 13 residues. Germline CDR1 SGHDT, CDR2 YYEEEE. CDR3 protein: CASSYGEGISYTF. In DNA, the CDR3 is TGTGCCAGCAGCTATGGGGAGGGTATTAGCTACACCTTC.

The gene calls are TRBV5-4 and TRBJ2-7; 9 bases agree with TRBD1. The CDR3 totals 16 residues. The J segment lost 3 bases and the V segment lost 4 bases, leaving 11 bases of the junction unmatched. Germline V gene lookup returns CDR1 SGHNT and CDR2 YYREEE (reference sequence). This CDR3 is CASSPGRQGGNYEQYF. For the CDR3, the DNA is TGTGCCAGCAGCCCCGGCCGACAGGGGGGGAACTACGAGCAGTACTTC.